The next 14 T cell receptor beta chains were all read from a single sample in a study of OX40 agonist ivuxolimab in advanced cancers. The protocol was immunoSEQ multiplex PCR, while the TCRdb copy is restricted to in-frame clones and leaves out a portion. The data show approximately 84,000 clones, around 86% seen once. The sequencing here drew on CD4+ or CD8+ T cells sorted from blood, taken in a trial of the OX40 agonist ivuxolimab. The receptor set was obtained from an adult with an advanced solid tumor such as melanoma, head and neck, liver or kidney cancer.

This chain uses TRBV27 with TRBJ1-1; no reliable D call. V gave up 10 bases and J gave up 7 bases, with 22 bases separating them. CDR3 length: 14 residues. The germline CDR1 and CDR2 sequences are MNHEY and SMNVEV (reference sequence). DNA for the CDR3: TGTGCCACCCGACCCCGGGCCGGATACCTTGAAGCTTTCTTT. It is translated as CATRPRAGYLEAFF.

The chain uses TRBV7-8 and TRBJ2-2; 14 nucleotides line up with TRBD2. The germline V gene encodes CDR1 SGHVS and CDR2 FQNEAQ. Losses at the gene ends were 5 bases for V and 6 bases for J; bases not matched to a gene: 5. The CDR3 is 16 amino acids. CDR3 bases: TGTGCCAGCAGCCCGGGACTAGCGGGAGTGGCCGGGGAGCTGTTTTTT. This gives the protein CASSPGLAGVAGELFF.

This chain connects TRBV2 to TRBJ2-2, with D unresolved. Per germline, CDR1 SNHLY and CDR2 FYNNEI. The CDR3 is 16 residues long. Trimming left V 1 base short and J 0 bases short, with 9 bases between. For the CDR3, the DNA is TGTGCCAGCAGTGAAGAAAGTCCAACGAACACCGGGGAGCTGTTTTTT. As protein: CASSEESPTNTGELFF.

This clone came up a few times. This chain links TRBV29-1 with TRBJ1-1, with D unclear. Trimming removed 5 bases at V and 6 bases at J, with 13 bases between. The CDR3 is 12 amino acids. CDR1 is SQVTM and CDR2 is ANQGSEA in the germline V gene. CDR3 protein: CSVWYRGAEAFF. Written as DNA, the CDR3 is TGCAGCGTTTGGTACAGAGGCGCTGAAGCTTTCTTT.

This sequence joins TRBV9 and TRBJ2-5; TRBD1 or TRBD2 may be the D gene (5 bases each). Germline CDR1 is SGDLS and CDR2 is YYNGEE. CDR3 size: 15 residues. The V and J ends lost 0 bases and 4 bases respectively, with 13 bases between them. The CDR3 sequence: CASSVEGVGGETQYF. The CDR3 DNA sequence: TGTGCCAGCAGCGTAGAAGGGGTCGGAGGAGAGACCCAGTACTTC.

The J gene is TRBJ2-1, the V gene TRBV6-6; 8 bases agree with TRBD2. The CDR3 covers 14 residues. Germline V lookup: CDR1 MNHNY, CDR2 SVGAGI (reference sequence). V shed 6 bases, J shed 8 bases, and the junction held 9 bases outside the gene matches. The CDR3 DNA sequence: TGTGCCAGCAGACCCGGACTAGCTCCCCATGAGCAGTTCTTC. This sequence encodes CASRPGLAPHEQFF.

J is TRBJ2-1 and V is TRBV5-1, with 12 bases fitting TRBD2. The germline V gene encodes CDR1 SGHRS and CDR2 YFSETQ. The CDR3 is made up of 17 amino acids. Germline trimming cut 2 bases from V and 7 bases from J; bases unmatched to any gene: 10. CDR3: CASSFTGTSGLGNEQFF. DNA of the CDR3: TGCGCCAGCAGCTTTACTGGGACTAGCGGGCTAGGAAATGAGCAGTTCTTC.

The chain links TRBV5-4 to TRBJ2-3; TRBD1 agrees at 9 bases. This CDR3 region has 14 residues. Trimming removed 3 bases from V and 3 bases from J; junction bases left unmatched: 2. Germline V gives CDR1 SGHNT, CDR2 YYREEE (reference sequence). The CDR3 protein is CASSSTGGTDTQYF. CDR3 nucleotide sequence: TGTGCCAGCAGCTCGACAGGGGGTACAGATACGCAGTATTTT.

V usage is TRBV7-3 and J usage is TRBJ1-2, with D tentatively TRBD1 (6 bases). Germline V lookup: CDR1 SGHTA, CDR2 FQGTGA. The CDR3 runs 15 residues. Deletions cut 1 base from V and 3 bases from J, with 12 bases between. The CDR3 nucleotides are TGTGCCAGCAGCTTAAGGGACAACGGGCACTATGGCTACACCTTC. Its translation is CASSLRDNGHYGYTF.

A single count supports this clone. The chain uses TRBV29-1 and TRBJ2-5, with 8 bases that match TRBD1. The CDR3 is made up of 13 amino acids. Germline CDR1 is SQVTM and CDR2 is ANQGSEA. V was clipped by 6 bases and J by 3 bases; unmatched bases: 6. The chain's CDR3 is CSVLDRVEETQYF. The CDR3 DNA sequence: TGCAGCGTCTTGGACAGGGTGGAAGAGACCCAGTACTTC. The variable domain in full, completed from reference TRBV29-1 and TRBJ2-5, reads SAVISQKPSRDICQRGTSLTIQCQVDSQVTMMFWYRQQPGQSLTLIATANQGSEATYESGFVIDKFPISRPNLTFSTLTVSNMSPEDSSIYLCSVLDRVEETQYFGPGTRLLVL.

The table lists this clone with a count of one. The chain has TRBV14 and TRBJ1-3; a possible D gene is TRBD1 (6 bases). In germline, CDR1 is SGHDN, CDR2 FVKESK. The CDR3 contains 13 residues. V was cut by 0 bases and J by 14 bases, with 14 bases left in between. The CDR3 sequence: CASSQDRGGKLYF. The CDR3 region has the DNA TGTGCCAGCAGCCAAGACAGGGGAGGAAAACTATATTTT.

The chain joins TRBV19 to TRBJ2-3; TRBD2 agrees at 14 bases. From germline, CDR1 is LNHDA and CDR2 SQIVND (reference sequence). The CDR3 extends over 16 amino acids. The V and J ends lost 5 bases and 1 base, in that order; junction bases with no gene match: 2. As DNA, the CDR3 is TGTGCCAGTAGTCCGGGACTAGCGGGGGGCACAGATACGCAGTATTTT. It encodes CASSPGLAGGTDTQYF.

The chain uses TRBV19 and TRBJ1-1; possible D gene TRBD1, 5 bases. The length of the CDR3 is 13 residues. CDR1 and CDR2 from the germline V gene are LNHDA and SQIVND (reference sequence). The V end lost 6 bases, the J end lost 1 base, and 9 bases lay between the germline ends. The chain's CDR3 is CASRRTQNTEAFF. CDR3 nucleotides: TGTGCCAGTAGGAGGACACAGAACACTGAAGCTTTCTTT.

This rearrangement joins TRBV6-5 to TRBJ1-2, with D unclear. V dropped 2 bases and J dropped 4 bases, with 8 bases sitting between them. Germline CDR1 reads MNHEY; CDR2 reads SVGAGI. This CDR3 has 13 amino acids. CDR3 coding DNA: TGTGCCAGCAGTTACGGTGTGGGCTATGGCTACACCTTC. It yields the protein CASSYGVGYGYTF.